Presented here are 29 T cell receptor beta chains from one specimen sequenced in a study of blood T cell repertoires in COVID-19. TCRdb's copy holds only in-frame clones and misses some; the assay was immunoSEQ multiplex PCR. The repertoire holds roughly 250,000 clones, roughly 90% seen once, with 7.2% in the top ten. The source material was peripheral blood. The source of these receptors is a man in his 60s who had recovered from COVID-19.

The rearrangement links TRBV7-9 to TRBJ2-3, with 7 bases aligning to TRBD2. Germline V lookup: CDR1 SEHNR, CDR2 FQNEAQ (reference sequence). Unmatched junction bases numbered 10, after V lost 7 bases and J lost 3 bases. This CDR3 is built from 15 residues. CDR3 in amino acids: CASIASGIWTDTQYF. CDR3 nucleotide sequence: TGTGCCAGCATCGCCAGCGGGATATGGACAGATACGCAGTATTTT.

This clone is a singleton in its sample. The CDR3 DNA reads as TGTGCCAGCAGCTTGTCCCAGACAGGGCCGCGATCACCCCTCCACTTT. This codes for CASSLSQTGPRSPLHF. The chain carries TRBV5-6 and TRBJ1-6; 7 bases match TRBD1. With 1 base clipped from V and 10 bases from J, the junction kept 11 bases outside the gene matches. CDR1 and CDR2 from the germline V gene are SGHDT and YYEEEE. The CDR3 runs to 16 residues.

The J gene is TRBJ2-1, the V gene TRBV29-1; 9 bases match TRBD2. This CDR3 region has 12 residues. Germline loops: CDR1 SQVTM, CDR2 ANQGSEA. V gave up 3 bases and J gave up 8 bases; unmatched junction bases: 2. CDR3 loop: CSVEVAGDEQFF. The CDR3 nucleotides read TGCAGCGTTGAGGTAGCGGGGGATGAGCAGTTCTTC.

This clone has more than one count but fewer than ten. This chain connects TRBV5-6 to TRBJ1-2; perhaps TRBD1 as D (5 bases). Germline CDR1 is SGHDT and CDR2 is YYEEEE. The CDR3 is 15 residues long. The ends were cut back, 4 bases at V and 1 base at J, with 14 bases in the middle. The CDR3 region is CASSPGDRGNYGYTF. The CDR3 nucleotides are TGTGCCAGCAGCCCGGGGGACCGAGGTAACTATGGCTACACCTTC.

This sequence joins TRBV28 and TRBJ1-2; D unclear. CDR3 length equals 11 residues. Germline V CDR1 and CDR2: MDHEN, SYDVKM. Deletions cut 7 bases from V and 4 bases from J, with 7 bases between. CDR3 in amino acids: CASTHFYGYTF. CDR3 bases: TGTGCCAGCACCCACTTCTATGGCTACACCTTC.

The chain combines TRBV9 with TRBJ1-4, with 8 bases lining up with TRBD1. The CDR3 covers 14 residues. After removal of 4 bases from V and 9 bases from J, the junction contained 8 bases not matched to a gene. The germline V gene has CDR1 SGDLS and CDR2 YYNGEE. Written as DNA, the CDR3 is TGTGCCAGCAGCAACCCCAGGGGGCCCAAAAAACTGTTTTTT. This translates into CASSNPRGPKKLFF. Combining the CDR3 with reference TRBV9 and TRBJ1-4 gives the whole variable domain DSGVTQTPKHLITATGQRVTLRCSPRSGDLSVYWYQQSLDQGLQFLIQYYNGEERAKGNILERFSAQQFPDLHSELNLSSLELGDSALYFCASSNPRGPKKLFFGSGTQLSVL.

V and J are TRBV5-1 and TRBJ2-5; TRBD1 matches 8 bases. Germline-derived CDR1 and CDR2 are SGHRS and YFSETQ. The V segment lost 5 bases and the J segment 3 bases; nucleotides outside the gene matches: 6. The CDR3 totals 14 residues. The DNA for the CDR3 is TGCGCCAGCAGAGCTTGGACAGGGAAAGAGACCCAGTACTTC. This codes for CASRAWTGKETQYF.

The V gene is TRBV7-2, the J gene TRBJ2-2; no firm D call. Trimming left V 2 bases short and J 6 bases short, with 7 bases between. CDR3 size: 13 residues. The germline gives CDR1 SGHTA, CDR2 FQGNSA. CDR3 sequence (DNA): TGTGCCAGCAGCTTAACCCGGGCCGGGGAGCTGTTTTTT. This encodes CASSLTRAGELFF.

The chain couples TRBV7-2 to TRBJ1-4; weak D call: TRBD1 (6 bases). The CDR3 is 15 amino acids. V lost 5 bases and J 4 bases, leaving 14 bases between the germline ends. Germline assignment: CDR1 SGHTA and CDR2 FQGNSA. CDR3 sequence reads: CASSTGTLSNEKLFF. The CDR3, as DNA: TGTGCCAGCAGCACGGGGACACTAAGTAATGAAAAACTGTTTTTT.

The gene calls are TRBV12-5 and TRBJ2-5, with 14 bases that match TRBD2. CDR3 length: 14 amino acids. V was clipped by 4 bases and J by 10 bases; unmatched bases: 5. Germline CDR1 and CDR2: LGHNT and FRNRAP. The CDR3 DNA follows: TGTGCTAGTGGTTCCCCGGGACTAGCGGGGGTCCAGTACTTC. Translation: CASGSPGLAGVQYF.

This chain joins TRBV5-1 and TRBJ1-1, with a weak D call TRBD1 (6 bases). Per germline, CDR1 SGHRS and CDR2 YFSETQ. Trimming shortened V by 4 bases and J by 4 bases, and 20 bases separated the two germline ends. This CDR3 comprises 16 residues. CDR3 in amino acids: CASSLGVGAVSTEAFF. CDR3 bases: TGCGCCAGCAGCCTGGGGGTGGGGGCGGTTAGCACTGAAGCTTTCTTT.

In DNA form, the CDR3 reads TGCAGCGTTGAAGTCCGCAGGTTCGAGCAGTACGTC. The encoded protein is CSVEVRRFEQYV. V and J are TRBV29-1 and TRBJ2-7; D unclear. This CDR3 region has 12 residues. In germline, CDR1 is SQVTM, CDR2 ANQGSEA. V shed 1 base and J shed 6 bases, with 10 bases lying between them.

The chain employs TRBV9 and TRBJ1-3; no firm D call. This CDR3 region has 13 residues. Trimming stripped 4 bases from V and 4 bases from J, with 9 bases between. Per the germline V gene, CDR1 is SGDLS and CDR2 is YYNGEE. For the CDR3, the DNA is TGTGCCAGCAGCCCGTTTTCCGGAAACACCATATATTTT. It codes for CASSPFSGNTIYF. The full variable domain, its missing parts supplied by reference TRBV9 and TRBJ1-3, is DSGVTQTPKHLITATGQRVTLRCSPRSGDLSVYWYQQSLDQGLQFLIQYYNGEERAKGNILERFSAQQFPDLHSELNLSSLELGDSALYFCASSPFSGNTIYFGEGSWLTVV.

This clone was found many times. The gene calls are TRBV20-1 and TRBJ1-1; 8 bases fit TRBD1. CDR1 and CDR2 (germline): DFQATT, SNEGSKA (reference sequence). After removal of 3 bases from V and 4 bases from J, the junction contained 10 bases not matched to a gene. The CDR3 runs 15 residues. In DNA form, the CDR3 reads TGCAGTGCTAGTCCCCATGGGCAGGGGGCCACTGAAGCTTTCTTT. Translation gives CSASPHGQGATEAFF.

The count of this clone is one. The chain has TRBV9 and TRBJ2-5, with D perhaps matching TRBD1 (6 bases). The CDR3 covers 16 residues. CDR1 is SGDLS, CDR2 YYNGEE, per germline. Between the trimmed V and J ends, which lost 0 bases and 1 base, there was a span of 13 bases. The CDR3 DNA is TGTGCCAGCAGCGTAGAACTGGGGGCGTCCCAAGAGACCCAGTACTTC. Protein product: CASSVELGASQETQYF. The full variable domain, in which reference TRBV9 and TRBJ2-5 provide the parts outside the CDR3, is DSGVTQTPKHLITATGQRVTLRCSPRSGDLSVYWYQQSLDQGLQFLIQYYNGEERAKGNILERFSAQQFPDLHSELNLSSLELGDSALYFCASSVELGASQETQYFGPGTRLLVL.

This chain joins TRBV19 and TRBJ2-3; 7 nucleotides agree with TRBD1. Trimming took 5 bases from V and 4 from J; bases not matched to a gene: 12. CDR1 LNHDA and CDR2 SQIVND come from the germline V gene (reference sequence). The CDR3 is 16 residues long. The CDR3 loop is CASSAVAGGYPDTQYF. Here the CDR3 DNA reads TGTGCCAGTAGTGCCGTGGCAGGGGGTTACCCAGATACGCAGTATTTT.

In its sample, this clone was seen once. The rearrangement joins TRBV27 to TRBJ1-5, with 9 positions matching TRBD1. J lost 10 bases, V lost 3 bases, and 7 bases had no gene match. The CDR3 is 14 amino acids. CDR1 MNHEY and CDR2 SMNVEV come from the germline V gene (reference sequence). Written as DNA, the CDR3 is TGTGCCAGCAGTTTTCTACAGGGGGCTTACCCCCAGCATTTT. Amino acids: CASSFLQGAYPQHF.

Only one count was recorded for this clone. The V call is TRBV3-1 (or the pseudogene TRBV3-2), the J call TRBJ2-7; 8 nucleotides align to TRBD2. The CDR3 is made up of 16 amino acids. Looked up from germline, CDR1 is LGHDT and CDR2 is YNNKEL (reference sequence). The trim removed 1 base at V and 5 bases at J, leaving 10 bases unmatched. CDR3 protein: CASSQVIRGGLHEQYV. CDR3 nucleotides: TGTGCCAGCAGCCAAGTGATTCGGGGGGGCCTCCACGAGCAGTACGTC.

This clone was seen only once. The gene calls are TRBV18 and TRBJ2-7; D perhaps matches TRBD1 (5 bases). Germline CDR1 reads KGHSH; CDR2 reads LQKENI. V lost 3 bases to trimming and J lost 6 bases, with 15 bases between them. This CDR3 contains 14 residues. The CDR3 loop reads CASSPASGLIEQYF. DNA of the CDR3: TGTGCCAGCTCACCGGCGTCAGGGCTAATCGAGCAGTACTTC.

This chain links TRBV19 with TRBJ1-1; 7 bases agree with TRBD1. V dropped 5 bases and J dropped 4; count of bases not matched to a gene: 7. The CDR3 spans 14 residues. The germline gives CDR1 LNHDA, CDR2 SQIVND (reference sequence). CDR3 loop: CASSATGVGTEAFF. DNA for the CDR3: TGTGCCAGTAGTGCCACAGGGGTCGGCACTGAAGCTTTCTTT.

The gene calls are TRBV30 and TRBJ1-3; 11 nucleotides agree with TRBD1. CDR1 and CDR2 (germline): GTSNPN, SVGIG (reference sequence). V shed 0 bases and J 8 bases; nucleotides not matched to a gene: 6. This CDR3 has 15 amino acids. The CDR3 DNA follows: TGTGCCTGGAGTGTACCCGGACAGGGGGCCCACACCATATATTTT. As protein: CAWSVPGQGAHTIYF.

V and J are TRBV30 and TRBJ2-7; TRBD2 aligns across 14 bases. From germline, CDR1 is GTSNPN and CDR2 SVGIG (reference sequence). This CDR3 spans 18 amino acids. The ends lost 2 bases at V and 4 bases at J; junction bases unmatched: 13. For the CDR3, the DNA is TGTGCCTGGAGTCAGGGACTAGCGGGGGCTGTGGAAGATTACGAGCAGTACTTC. Translating it yields CAWSQGLAGAVEDYEQYF.

V is TRBV7-9 and J is TRBJ1-1; 7 bases match TRBD1. The CDR3 loop spans 15 amino acids. V lost 5 bases to trimming and J lost 2 bases; unmatched junction nucleotides: 8. Germline V lookup: CDR1 SEHNR, CDR2 FQNEAQ (reference sequence). For the CDR3, the DNA is TGTGCCAGCAGCCGGACAAGGACAGGAAACACTGAAGCTTTCTTT. As protein: CASSRTRTGNTEAFF.

The CDR3 sequence is CASSQVDRTMNTEAFF. In DNA, the CDR3 is TGCGCCAGCAGCCAAGTTGACAGAACCATGAACACTGAAGCTTTCTTT. The chain joins TRBV4-1 to TRBJ1-1, with a weak D call TRBD1 (5 bases). Germline-derived CDR1 and CDR2 are MGHRA and YSYEKL. Deletions cut 1 base from V and 0 bases from J, with 12 bases between. The CDR3 covers 16 residues.

This chain joins TRBV7-8 and TRBJ2-7, with TRBD1 as a possible D gene (6 bases). Germline values: CDR1 SGHVS, CDR2 FQNEAQ. This CDR3 contains 13 residues. V lost 4 bases to trimming and J lost 7 bases, with 14 bases between them. The CDR3 sequence: CASSSTGMGEQYV. DNA for the CDR3: TGTGCCAGCAGCTCGACAGGTATGGGGGAGCAGTACGTC.

The rearrangement joins TRBV12-3 or TRBV12-4 to TRBJ1-2; 9 nucleotides line up with TRBD1. Losses at the gene ends were 9 bases for V and 7 bases for J; bases not matched to a gene: 9. The CDR3 loop spans 13 amino acids. CDR3 nucleotide sequence: TGTGCCAGTAAAAGGGACAGGGTCCGTGGCTACACCTTC. It is translated as CASKRDRVRGYTF.

This clone was recorded only once. V usage is TRBV6-5 and J usage is TRBJ2-3, with 10 positions matching TRBD2. J gave up 5 bases and V 5 bases, and 4 bases lay outside the gene matches. The length of the CDR3 is 14 residues. The V gene's germline CDR1 is MNHEY and CDR2 SVGAGI. CDR3 DNA: TGTGCCAGCAGTACCGGACTAGCGGAAGATACGCAGTATTTT. This codes for CASSTGLAEDTQYF.

The chain couples TRBV5-1 to TRBJ1-6; D might be TRBD1 (6 bases). The V end lost 0 bases, the J end lost 6 bases, and 13 bases lay between the germline ends. This CDR3 contains 16 residues. The V gene's germline CDR1 is SGHRS and CDR2 YFSETQ. The CDR3 loop reads CASSLAGQRFNSPLHF. The CDR3 DNA is TGCGCCAGCAGCTTGGCCGGACAGAGGTTTAATTCACCCCTCCACTTT.

The chain has TRBV11-2 and TRBJ2-5, with D possibly being TRBD1 (6 bases). V lost 5 bases and J lost 2, with 18 bases in between. Germline assignment: CDR1 SGHAT and CDR2 FQNNGV. The CDR3 has 16 residues. CDR3 nucleotides: TGTGCCAGCAGCCAGGACAGTTCCCTCCTACAAGAGACCCAGTACTTC. Translating it yields CASSQDSSLLQETQYF.